Listed here are 16 T cell receptor beta chains from one sample, sequenced in a study of blood T cell repertoires in COVID-19. TCRdb keeps only in-frame clones here, not all; method: immunoSEQ multiplex PCR. The sample contains a few hundred thousand clones, approximately 92% of which appear only once. Sequencing used PBMCs or T cells enriched from blood (not recorded which). Source of these receptors: a woman in her twenties or thirties who had recovered from COVID-19.

This clone was counted a single time. This rearrangement joins TRBV5-1 to TRBJ2-1; TRBD2 matches 7 bases. V shed 1 base and J 4 bases; nucleotides not matched to a gene: 5. This CDR3 spans 15 amino acids. Germline CDR1 reads SGHRS; CDR2 reads YFSETQ. In DNA, the CDR3 is TGCGCCAGCAGCTTGTGGGAGGGAGAATACAATGAGCAGTTCTTC. Amino acids: CASSLWEGEYNEQFF.

The chain uses TRBV5-4 and TRBJ2-7; D is uncertain. Trimming left V 6 bases short and J 0 bases short, with 16 bases between. The CDR3 is 15 residues long. Germline V gene data show CDR1 as SGHNT and CDR2 as YYREEE (reference sequence). The CDR3 DNA is TGTGCCAGCACCCTGCCACTAACCAGCTCCTACGAGCAGTACTTC. It specifies CASTLPLTSSYEQYF.

The gene calls are TRBV4-1 and TRBJ1-5; the match to TRBD1 covers 7 bases. The germline V gene encodes CDR1 MGHRA and CDR2 YSYEKL. The CDR3 runs 13 residues. The V segment lost 9 bases and the J segment 4 bases; nucleotides outside the gene matches: 6. CDR3 coding DNA: TGCGCCAGTGGGGACAGTGATAATCAGCCCCAGCATTTT. This encodes CASGDSDNQPQHF.

The J gene is TRBJ2-2, the V gene TRBV13; maybe TRBD2 (5 bases). CDR3 length: 15 amino acids. Per the germline V gene, CDR1 is PRHDT and CDR2 is FYEKMQ (reference sequence). V shed 1 base and J shed 6 bases, with 12 bases lying between them. CDR3 coding DNA: TGTGCCAGCAGCTTAGTAAACCTAGCAGCCGGGGAGCTGTTTTTT. It specifies CASSLVNLAAGELFF.

This clone was picked up one time. The chain recombines TRBV7-8 with TRBJ2-7; 7 bases agree with TRBD1. The CDR3 runs 15 residues. V was clipped by 2 bases and J by 5 bases; unmatched bases: 9. Germline loops: CDR1 SGHVS, CDR2 FQNEAQ. The CDR3 here is CASSLRDRGIDEQYF. For the CDR3, the DNA is TGTGCCAGCAGCTTAAGGGACAGAGGTATCGACGAGCAGTACTTC.

The chain uses TRBV10-3 and TRBJ2-3; perhaps TRBD2 as D (7 bases). The CDR3 runs to 12 residues. CDR1 and CDR2 (germline): ENHRY, SYGVKD. V lost 7 bases and J 5 bases, leaving 10 bases between the germline ends. In DNA form, the CDR3 reads TGTGCCATCAACAGGGAGGGAGATACGCAGTATTTT. Protein product: CAINREGDTQYF.

This clone was observed a single time. The chain is built from TRBV6-5 and TRBJ2-7; a weak D match, TRBD2 (5 bases). This CDR3 is built from 13 residues. V was trimmed by 7 bases and J by 6 bases, leaving 16 bases between them. Germline loops: CDR1 MNHEY, CDR2 SVGAGI. This CDR3 reads CASKSPGGGEQYF. CDR3 DNA sequence: TGTGCCAGCAAATCCCCTGGAGGAGGCGAGCAGTACTTC.

The chain uses TRBV14 and TRBJ2-1; D remains ambiguous. CDR3 size: 15 residues. Between the trimmed V and J ends, which lost 1 base and 6 bases, there was a span of 13 bases. Germline-derived CDR1 and CDR2 are SGHDN and FVKESK. CDR3 sequence reads: CASSQGRVLSNEQFF. CDR3 DNA sequence: TGTGCCAGCAGCCAAGGTCGCGTCTTAAGCAATGAGCAGTTCTTC.

The J gene is TRBJ1-1, the V gene TRBV19; D is perhaps TRBD1 (6 bases). The CDR3 length is 14 residues. Germline lookup yields CDR1 LNHDA and CDR2 SQIVND (reference sequence). Trimming left V 5 bases short and J 7 bases short, with 17 bases between. CDR3 loop: CASSFQGRNGEAFF. The CDR3 nucleotides are TGTGCCAGTAGTTTTCAGGGGCGTAATGGTGAAGCTTTCTTT.

This clone was seen only once. The gene calls are TRBV7-6 and TRBJ2-1; 7 bases map to TRBD2. CDR1 is SGHVS, CDR2 FNYEAQ, per germline. V dropped 1 base and J dropped 9; count of bases not matched to a gene: 9. There are 15 residues in the CDR3. CDR3 in amino acids: CASSLGTSHSGEQFF. CDR3 sequence (DNA): TGTGCCAGCAGCTTAGGGACTAGTCACTCGGGTGAGCAGTTCTTC.

The chain joins TRBV3-1 (or the pseudogene TRBV3-2) to TRBJ1-6; 7 nucleotides match TRBD1. The CDR3 runs 18 residues. After removal of 2 bases from V and 0 bases from J, the junction contained 7 bases not matched to a gene. CDR1 is LGHDT and CDR2 is YNNKEL in the germline V gene (reference sequence). In nucleotides, the CDR3 is TGTGCCAGCAGCCAACCCGGGACAGCGAGCTCCTATAATTCACCCCTCCACTTT. Translated, it gives CASSQPGTASSYNSPLHF.

In its sample, this clone was seen once. Distinct nucleotide sequences in the sample also encode this CDR3. The chain recombines TRBV27 with TRBJ1-5; D not resolved. The CDR3 runs to 15 residues. CDR1 and CDR2 from the germline V gene are MNHEY and SMNVEV (reference sequence). V shed 3 bases and J shed 0 bases, with 9 bases lying between them. CDR3: CASSFSGNSNQPQHF. The DNA of the CDR3 is TGTGCCAGCAGTTTCTCAGGAAATAGCAATCAGCCCCAGCATTTT.

This chain connects TRBV29-1 to TRBJ2-1, with 8 positions matching TRBD2. Germline V gene lookup returns CDR1 SQVTM and CDR2 ANQGSEA. V lost 4 bases, J lost 3 bases, and 5 bases stayed unmatched. The CDR3 covers 14 residues. CDR3 sequence reads: CSVVVTSGYNEQFF. The CDR3 nucleotides are TGCAGCGTTGTAGTTACTAGCGGCTACAATGAGCAGTTCTTC.

This sequence joins TRBV6-5 and TRBJ1-1, with a weak D call TRBD1 (6 bases). V lost 6 bases, J lost 1 base, and 12 bases lay in between. CDR3 length: 14 amino acids. The germline V gene has CDR1 MNHEY and CDR2 SVGAGI. Here the CDR3 reads CASSRTVWNTEAFF. The CDR3 DNA reads TGTGCCAGCAGCAGGACAGTTTGGAACACTGAAGCTTTCTTT.

The chain uses TRBV21-1 and TRBJ2-5; the table calls TRBD2, which could not be checked here. TRBV21-1 is an annotated pseudogene. The CDR3 loop spans 17 amino acids. For the CDR3, the DNA is TGTGCCAGCCCCAGGGGAGTAGCGGGCCTGTACCAAGAGACCCAGTACTTC. This translates into CASPRGVAGLYQETQYF.

The chain employs TRBV15 and TRBJ2-7; a weak D match, TRBD1 (6 bases). Germline CDR1 LNHNV, CDR2 YYDKDF (reference sequence). This CDR3 spans 13 amino acids. Trimming took 5 bases from V and 3 from J, leaving 11 bases between them. In DNA form, the CDR3 reads TGTGCCACCAGCGTCGGGACAATCTACGAGCAGTACTTC. It yields the protein CATSVGTIYEQYF. The entire variable domain, with the rest obtained from reference TRBV15 and TRBJ2-7, is as follows: DAMVIQNPRYQVTQFGKPVTLSCSQTLNHNVMYWYQQKSSQAPKLLFHYYDKDFNNEADTPDNFQSRRPNTSFCFLDIRSPGLGDTAMYLCATSVGTIYEQYFGPGTRLTVT.